The next 21 T cell receptor beta chains were all read from a single sample in a study of cytomegalovirus exposure and HLA in healthy donors. PCR primers comprised 60 Vbeta and 13 Jbeta primers. The method was immunoSEQ multiplex PCR; TCRdb's version includes in-frame clones alone and lacks a portion of them. The table records about 200,000 clones, approximately 85% of them present only once. The material sequenced was PBMCs. The receptor source for this set is a woman aged 40-49 years in good health and CMV-seronegative.

This chain joins TRBV7-2 and TRBJ1-2; the match to TRBD1 covers 12 bases. The CDR3 totals 15 residues. Germline-derived CDR1 and CDR2 are SGHTA and FQGNSA. The V gene end was trimmed by 6 bases and the J gene end by 0 bases; junction bases not matched to a gene: 2. CDR3 in amino acids: CASRGQGASNYGYTF. The CDR3, as DNA: TGTGCCAGCAGGGGACAGGGGGCGTCTAACTATGGCTACACCTTC.

The V call is TRBV28, the J call TRBJ1-1; D remains unclear. The V end was cut by 6 bases, the J end by 0 bases, with 8 bases between. The V gene's germline CDR1 is MDHEN and CDR2 SYDVKM. The CDR3 covers 13 residues. The CDR3 loop reads CASRGHMNTEAFF. As DNA, the CDR3 is TGTGCCAGCAGGGGCCATATGAACACTGAAGCTTTCTTT.

The sample holds a few counts of this clone. This chain uses TRBV7-9 with TRBJ2-7; unclear D gene. The V and J ends lost 4 bases and 1 base respectively, with 5 bases between them. Germline values: CDR1 SEHNR, CDR2 FQNEAQ (reference sequence). CDR3 length: 12 residues. CDR3 coding DNA: TGTGCCAGCAGCTACACATCCTACGAGCAGTACTTC. As protein: CASSYTSYEQYF. Variable domain in full (rest from reference TRBV7-9 and TRBJ2-7): DTGVSQNPRHKITKRGQNVTFRCDPISEHNRLYWYRQTLGQGPEFLTYFQNEAQLEKSRLLSDRFSAERPKGSFSTLEIQRTEQGDSAMYLCASSYTSYEQYFGPGTRLTVT.

This chain joins TRBV5-1 and TRBJ1-1; no reliable D call. This CDR3 has 15 residues. Trimming took off 3 bases at V and 1 base at J, with 13 bases between the two ends. Germline CDR1 and CDR2: SGHRS and YFSETQ. This CDR3 is CASSSRTSGNTEAFF. In DNA, the CDR3 is TGCGCCAGCAGCTCCCGCACTTCAGGGAACACTGAAGCTTTCTTT.

This sequence joins TRBV28 and TRBJ2-1; D may be TRBD1 (6 bases). V was cut by 7 bases and J by 8 bases, with 21 bases left in between. Germline CDR1 and CDR2: MDHEN and SYDVKM. This CDR3 is built from 15 residues. As DNA, the CDR3 is TGTGCCAGCAATCTTAGGGGGATATACGGGGATGAGCAGTTCTTC. This sequence encodes CASNLRGIYGDEQFF.

This clone was picked up a small number of times. This sequence joins TRBV11-2 and TRBJ2-7; weak D call: TRBD1 (6 bases). From germline, CDR1 is SGHAT and CDR2 FQNNGV. The CDR3 runs 13 residues. Trimming removed 1 base from V and 7 bases from J, with 11 bases in between. CDR3 protein: CASSLGQAREQYF. The CDR3 DNA reads as TGTGCCAGCAGCTTAGGACAGGCTCGGGAGCAGTACTTC.

As for this clone: Other nucleotide sequences from this sample produce the same CDR3. V usage is TRBV30 and J usage is TRBJ1-5; D may be TRBD1 (5 bases). This CDR3 is 13 amino acids long. CDR1 GTSNPN and CDR2 SVGIG come from the germline V gene (reference sequence). V gave up 0 bases and J gave up 4 bases, with 7 bases separating them. The CDR3: CAWSVGGNQPQHF. CDR3 sequence (DNA): TGTGCCTGGAGTGTCGGGGGAAATCAGCCCCAGCATTTT. The full variable domain, its missing parts supplied by reference TRBV30 and TRBJ1-5, is SQTIHQWPATLVQPVGSPLSLECTVEGTSNPNLYWYRQAAGRGLQLLFYSVGIGQISSEVPQNLSASRPQDRQFILSSKKLLLSDSGFYLCAWSVGGNQPQHFGDGTRLSIL.

The chain links TRBV11-2 to TRBJ2-1; 8 bases match TRBD2. Germline CDR1 reads SGHAT; CDR2 reads FQNNGV. The CDR3 sequence is 13 residues long. The V segment lost 4 bases and the J segment 15 bases; nucleotides outside the gene matches: 11. The CDR3 reads CASSSDPGGPLFF. CDR3 DNA: TGTGCCAGCAGCTCTGATCCGGGAGGGCCTCTGTTCTTC.

The rearrangement joins TRBV4-1 to TRBJ2-5; a weak D match, TRBD2 (5 bases). The germline V and J ends were trimmed by 0 bases and 3 bases, with 17 bases remaining between them. The CDR3 contains 17 residues. Germline CDR1 reads MGHRA; CDR2 reads YSYEKL. The CDR3 sequence is CASSQDLIGLPKETQYF. In DNA form, the CDR3 reads TGCGCCAGCAGCCAAGATCTCATAGGACTCCCCAAAGAGACCCAGTACTTC.

The chain carries TRBV9 and TRBJ2-7; TRBD1 matches at 9 bases. The germline gives CDR1 SGDLS, CDR2 YYNGEE. V shed 4 bases and J 5 bases; nucleotides not matched to a gene: 7. The CDR3 has 14 amino acids. Here the CDR3 DNA reads TGTGCCAGCAGCCGCGTTAGGACAGGGGACGAGCAGTACTTC. It is translated as CASSRVRTGDEQYF.

The CDR3 is CASSPRSGPPGEQFF. The CDR3 region has the DNA TGTGCCAGCAGTCCCAGGAGCGGGCCTCCAGGTGAGCAGTTCTTC. The J gene is TRBJ2-1, the V gene TRBV28; D possibly corresponds to TRBD2 (6 bases). This CDR3 is 15 amino acids long. CDR1 MDHEN and CDR2 SYDVKM come from the germline V gene. Between the trimmed V and J ends, which lost 5 bases and 9 bases, there was a span of 20 bases.

The CDR3 nucleotides read TGTGCCAGCAGCCCGGGCAGGGCGTGGGACACTGAAGCTTTCTTT. Translation gives CASSPGRAWDTEAFF. The chain links TRBV25-1 to TRBJ1-1, with D maybe TRBD1 (5 bases). CDR1 MGHDK and CDR2 SYGVNS come from the germline V gene. This CDR3 spans 15 amino acids. V lost 6 bases, J lost 3 bases, and 17 bases lay in between.

This chain joins TRBV7-6 and TRBJ2-1; 9 positions agree with TRBD2. With V trimmed by 2 bases and J by 9 bases, 5 bases remained unmatched. Germline loops: CDR1 SGHVS, CDR2 FNYEAQ. CDR3 size: 14 residues. The CDR3 bases are TGTGCCAGCAGCTTACCTAGCGGGATGCGTGAGCAGTTCTTC. Protein product: CASSLPSGMREQFF.

The gene calls are TRBV2 and TRBJ1-3, with D unclear. V lost 3 bases and J lost 4, with 13 bases in between. The CDR3 has 15 residues. Germline V gene lookup returns CDR1 SNHLY and CDR2 FYNNEI. CDR3 coding DNA: TGTGCCAGCAGTGAGGTGCGAGGCTACGGAAACACCATATATTTT. Translation gives CASSEVRGYGNTIYF.

This clone was found a few times. This rearrangement joins TRBV6-6 to TRBJ1-1; maybe TRBD1 (6 bases). This CDR3 is built from 12 residues. Germline V gene sequence: CDR1 MNHNY, CDR2 SVGAGI (reference sequence). V was shortened by 6 bases and J by 7 bases, with 12 bases between the two germline ends. For the CDR3, the DNA is TGTGCCAGCAGCTACGCGACAGGTGAAGCTTTCTTT. Protein: CASSYATGEAFF.

The chain joins TRBV15 to TRBJ2-5; 16 bases align to TRBD2. The J call may be in error: the DNA end matches TRBJ2-7 better. Germline CDR1 LNHNV, CDR2 YYDKDF (reference sequence). The CDR3 is made up of 17 amino acids. The CDR3 loop is CATSGRGTSGRAREQYF. The DNA for the CDR3 is TGTGCCACCAGTGGAAGGGGGACTAGCGGGAGGGCCCGCGAGCAGTACTTC.

The rearrangement joins TRBV7-9 to TRBJ2-7; D perhaps matches TRBD1 (8 bases). The CDR3 covers 16 residues. Trimming shortened V by 6 bases and J by 6 bases, and 24 bases separated the two germline ends. Germline V lookup: CDR1 SEHNR, CDR2 FQNEAQ (reference sequence). The CDR3 loop reads CASRGGTGFGLSEQYF. CDR3 in DNA: TGTGCCAGCAGGGGGGGGACAGGTTTTGGTCTAAGCGAGCAGTACTTC.

With regard to this clone: The junction does not match germline at one end; this may be a read error. The chain joins TRBV7-9 to TRBJ2-7; D possibly corresponds to TRBD1 (8 bases). Germline-derived CDR1 and CDR2 are SEHNR and FQNEAQ (reference sequence). This CDR3 contains 13 residues. CDR3 sequence (DNA): TGTTCCAGCAGCCGCGGACAGGGAGGGGTCAAGTACTTC. It is translated as CSSSRGQGGVKYF. The full variable domain, completed using reference TRBV7-9 and TRBJ2-7, is DTGVSQNPRHKITKRGQNVTFRCDPISEHNRLYWYRQTLGQGPEFLTYFQNEAQLEKSRLLSDRFSAERPKGSFSTLEIQRTEQGDSAMYLCSSSRGQGGVKYFGPGTRLTVT.

J is TRBJ2-1 and V is TRBV25-1; D is unresolved. V lost 1 base to trimming and J lost 4 bases, with 17 bases between them. Germline assignment: CDR1 MGHDK and CDR2 SYGVNS. There are 17 residues in the CDR3. The CDR3 sequence is CASSESDTFSRYNEQFF. The DNA of the CDR3 is TGTGCCAGCAGTGAATCTGACACTTTTTCCCGGTACAATGAGCAGTTCTTC.

The chain combines TRBV7-8 with TRBJ2-1; weak D call: TRBD2 (7 bases). CDR1 SGHVS and CDR2 FQNEAQ come from the germline V gene. V dropped 5 bases and J dropped 7 bases, with 24 bases sitting between them. This CDR3 region has 17 residues. CDR3 amino acids: CASSITGAGGSGNEQFF. The DNA for the CDR3 is TGTGCCAGCAGCATAACGGGGGCTGGCGGGAGTGGGAATGAGCAGTTCTTC.

This clone showed up just a few times. V and J are TRBV6-1 and TRBJ2-7; 10 positions match TRBD1. Germline V CDR1 and CDR2: MNHNS, SASEGT. Unmatched junction bases numbered 5, after V lost 0 bases and J lost 6 bases. The length of the CDR3 is 15 residues. The CDR3 region has the DNA TGTGCCAGCAGTGAAGCAAGTCGGACAGGGGGCGAGCAGTACTTC. Its protein product is CASSEASRTGGEQYF.